Listed below are T cell receptor beta chains from one sample, sequenced in a study of T cells in Graves' hyperthyroidism and ophthalmopathy. In TCRdb, the multiplex PCR reads were re-called with MiXCR into one record per CDR3 protein. The table records fewer than 500,000 distinct CDR3 sequences, under 15% of them present only once. The sequencing sample was made of blood. Receptor source: a man aged 18 to 35 with Graves' ophthalmopathy. CDR3s include the opening cysteine and the closing phenylalanine or tryptophan. A D gene is named only where the DNA matches it firmly. The size entry is marked missing in some rows and otherwise reads once, few, many or a size class.

j_call,clone_size,d_call,v_call,cdr3_aa,cdr3_nt
TRBJ1-1,.,TRBD1,TRBV9,CASSRTGATEAFF,TGTGCCAGCAGCCGGACAGGGGCGACTGAAGCTTTCTTT
TRBJ1-1,many,.,TRBV5-1,CASTILTGNTEAFF,TGCGCCAGCACCATATTAACAGGGAACACTGAAGCTTTCTTT
TRBJ1-2,few,.,TRBV4-1,CASSEGSEANGYTF,TGCGCCAGCAGCGAGGGATCCGAGGCCAATGGCTACACCTTC
TRBJ2-3,many,.,TRBV6-1,CASSDVAPPDTQYF,TGTGCCAGCAGTGACGTAGCCCCACCGGATACGCAGTATTTT
TRBJ2-2,.,.,TRBV19,CASSPQILGPLNTGELFF,TGTGCCAGTAGTCCCCAGATTTTGGGGCCGTTAAACACCGGGGAGCTGTTTTTT
TRBJ1-2,few,.,TRBV29-1,CSVERGSNYGYTF,TGCAGCGTTGAAAGGGGTTCTAACTATGGCTACACCTTC
TRBJ2-4,many,.,TRBV27,CASSPRLVYPLWTKNIQYF,TGTGCCAGCAGTCCCCGACTAGTGTACCCCCTATGGACCAAAAACATTCAGTACTTC
TRBJ2-7,many,TRBD2,TRBV20-1,CSANDPVGRDEQYF,TGCAGTGCCAATGACCCGGTCGGGAGGGATGAGCAGTACTTC
TRBJ1-6,many,.,TRBV2,CASSEFWGSPLHF,TGTGCCAGCAGTGAATTCTGGGGATCACCCCTCCACTTT
TRBJ1-5,many,TRBD1,TRBV7-8,CASSRGTVQPQHF,TGTGCCAGCAGCAGAGGGACAGTTCAGCCCCAGCATTTT
TRBJ1-4,many,.,TRBV11-2,CASSFAEGGNEKLFF,TGTGCCAGCAGCTTCGCGGAGGGTGGGAATGAAAAACTGTTTTTT
TRBJ1-1,.,.,TRBV29-1,CSVDRELNTEAFF,TGCAGCGTTGACAGGGAACTGAACACTGAAGCTTTCTTT
TRBJ2-2,few,.,TRBV30,CAWTLTGDVFF,TGTGCCTGGACCCTCACGGGCGATGTGTTTTTT
TRBJ2-7,many,TRBD1,TRBV7-9,CASSQKRTGPPYEQYF,TGTGCCAGCAGCCAAAAACGGACAGGACCACCCTACGAGCAGTACTTC
TRBJ2-5,many,TRBD2,TRBV29-1,CSVDRGVMGETQYF,TGCAGCGTTGATCGGGGGGTGATGGGAGAGACCCAGTACTTC
TRBJ1-2,many,.,TRBV7-2,CASSLGDSEHLNYGYTF,TGTGCCAGCAGCTTAGGTGACAGCGAACACCTTAACTATGGCTACACCTTC
TRBJ2-5,few,.,TRBV5-1,CASSLRGTLQETQYF,TGCGCCAGCAGCTTGAGGGGTACTCTCCAAGAGACCCAGTACTTC
TRBJ2-7,many,.,TRBV6-1,CASMAGPYEQYF,TGTGCCAGCATGGCGGGACCCTACGAGCAGTACTTC